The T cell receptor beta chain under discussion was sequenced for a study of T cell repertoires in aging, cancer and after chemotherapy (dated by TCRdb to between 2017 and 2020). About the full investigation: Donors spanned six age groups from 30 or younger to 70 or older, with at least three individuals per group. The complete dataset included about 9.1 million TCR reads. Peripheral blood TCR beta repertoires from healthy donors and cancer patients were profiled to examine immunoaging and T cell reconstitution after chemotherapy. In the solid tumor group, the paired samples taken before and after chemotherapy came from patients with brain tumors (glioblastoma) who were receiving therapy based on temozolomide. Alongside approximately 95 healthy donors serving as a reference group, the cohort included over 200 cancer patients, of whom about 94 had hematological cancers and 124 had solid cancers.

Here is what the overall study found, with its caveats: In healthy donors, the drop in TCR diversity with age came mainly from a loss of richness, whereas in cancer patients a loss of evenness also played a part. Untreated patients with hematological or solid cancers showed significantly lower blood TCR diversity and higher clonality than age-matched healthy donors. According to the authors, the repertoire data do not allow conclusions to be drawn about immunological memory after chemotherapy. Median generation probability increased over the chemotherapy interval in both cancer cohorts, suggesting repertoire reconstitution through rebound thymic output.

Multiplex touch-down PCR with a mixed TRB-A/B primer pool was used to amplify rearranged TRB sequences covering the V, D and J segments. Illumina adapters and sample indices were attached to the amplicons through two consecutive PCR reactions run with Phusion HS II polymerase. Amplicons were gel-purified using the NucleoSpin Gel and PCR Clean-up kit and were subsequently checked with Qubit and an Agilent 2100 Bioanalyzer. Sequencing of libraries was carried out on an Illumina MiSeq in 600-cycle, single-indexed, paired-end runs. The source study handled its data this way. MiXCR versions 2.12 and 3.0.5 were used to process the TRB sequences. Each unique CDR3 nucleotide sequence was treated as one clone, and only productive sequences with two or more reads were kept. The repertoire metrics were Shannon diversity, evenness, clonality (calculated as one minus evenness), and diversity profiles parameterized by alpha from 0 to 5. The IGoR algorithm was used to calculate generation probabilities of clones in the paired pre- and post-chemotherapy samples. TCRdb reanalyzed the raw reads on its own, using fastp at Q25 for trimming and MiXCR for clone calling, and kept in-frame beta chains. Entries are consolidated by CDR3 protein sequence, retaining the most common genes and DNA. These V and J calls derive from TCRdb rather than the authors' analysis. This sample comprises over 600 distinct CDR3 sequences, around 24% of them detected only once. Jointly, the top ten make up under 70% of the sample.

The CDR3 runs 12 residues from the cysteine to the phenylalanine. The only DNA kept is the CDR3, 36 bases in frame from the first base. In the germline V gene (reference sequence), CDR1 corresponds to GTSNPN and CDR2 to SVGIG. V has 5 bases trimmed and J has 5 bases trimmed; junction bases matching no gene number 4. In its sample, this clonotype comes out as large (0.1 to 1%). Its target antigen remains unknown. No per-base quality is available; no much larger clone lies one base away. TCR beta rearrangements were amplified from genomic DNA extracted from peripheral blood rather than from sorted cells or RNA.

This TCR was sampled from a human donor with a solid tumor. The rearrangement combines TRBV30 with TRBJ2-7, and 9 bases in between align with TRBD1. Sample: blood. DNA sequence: TGTGCCTGGTCGGACAGGGGAGACGAGCAGTACTTC. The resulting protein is CAWSDRGDEQYF.